The 5 T cell receptor beta chains below all came from one sample that was sequenced in a study of Graves' ophthalmopathy and Graves' hyperthyroidism. The sequenced template was RNA, covering the TCR beta CDR3 region. A first-round RT-PCR used HTBI primers, followed by a second-round multiplex PCR. MiXCR was run by TCRdb on the multiplex PCR reads, yielding one entry per CDR3 protein. The table records some 1.1 million distinct CDR3 sequences, roughly two fifths of them present only once. Material: peripheral blood or thyroid tissue (not recorded which). Receptors originate from an adult man with Graves' hyperthyroidism.

This clonotype came up a few times. This chain links TRBV6-2 or TRBV6-3 with TRBJ2-7; perhaps D is TRBD1 or TRBD2 (5 bases each). Per the germline V gene, CDR1 is MNHEY and CDR2 is SVGEGT. Trimming stripped 8 bases from V and 0 bases from J, with 17 bases between. The CDR3 consists of 15 residues. DNA for the CDR3: TGTGCCAGCCGCGTTGGGGGTTGGTCCTCCTACGAGCAGTACTTC. Encoded protein: CASRVGGWSSYEQYF.

V usage is TRBV11-2 and J usage is TRBJ1-5; a weak D match, TRBD1 (5 bases). Trimming stripped 6 bases from V and 6 bases from J, with 18 bases between. CDR3 length: 15 residues. Germline loops: CDR1 SGHAT, CDR2 FQNNGV. CDR3 sequence: CASSPFRGEGQPQHF. In DNA form, the CDR3 reads TGTGCCAGCAGTCCCTTCCGGGGGGAAGGTCAGCCCCAGCATTTT.

The chain joins TRBV27 to TRBJ1-3; D gene ambiguous. The CDR3 runs to 13 residues. CDR1 is MNHEY and CDR2 is SMNVEV in the germline V gene (reference sequence). Trimming stripped 2 bases from V and 7 bases from J, with 9 bases between. The CDR3 region is CASSLRRGNTIYF. As DNA, the CDR3 is TGTGCCAGCAGTTTACGGCGAGGGAACACCATATATTTT.

On this clonotype: Given a much more abundant clone one base away, this may be a read error. The CDR3 region has the DNA TGTGCCAACAGCTCCAGTGGGCCCCAGCATTTT. It specifies CANSSSGPQHF. The chain joins TRBV12-3 or TRBV12-4 to TRBJ1-5; no clear D. V lost 10 bases and J lost 9, with 13 bases in between. The CDR3 length is 11 residues.

This clonotype was seen a few times. J is TRBJ2-7 and V is TRBV19; TRBD2 aligns across 8 bases. The length of the CDR3 is 13 residues. V lost 5 bases, J lost 3 bases, and 3 bases stayed unmatched. The germline V gene encodes CDR1 LNHDA and CDR2 SQIVND (reference sequence). CDR3 amino acids: CASSAGGNYEQYF. As DNA, the CDR3 is TGTGCCAGTAGTGCGGGGGGAAACTACGAGCAGTACTTC.